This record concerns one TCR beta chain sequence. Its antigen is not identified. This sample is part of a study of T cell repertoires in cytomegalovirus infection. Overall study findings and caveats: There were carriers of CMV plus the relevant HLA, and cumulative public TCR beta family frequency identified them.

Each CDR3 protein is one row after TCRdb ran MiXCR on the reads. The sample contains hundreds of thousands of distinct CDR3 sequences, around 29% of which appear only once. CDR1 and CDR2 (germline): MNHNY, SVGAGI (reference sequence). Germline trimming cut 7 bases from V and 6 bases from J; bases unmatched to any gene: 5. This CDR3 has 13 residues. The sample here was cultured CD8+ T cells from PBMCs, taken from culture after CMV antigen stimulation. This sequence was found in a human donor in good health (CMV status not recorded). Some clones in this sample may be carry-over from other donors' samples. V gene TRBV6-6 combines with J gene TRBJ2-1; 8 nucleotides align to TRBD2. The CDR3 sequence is CASTGGALNEQFF. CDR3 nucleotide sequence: TGTGCCAGCACCGGGGGGGCCCTCAATGAGCAGTTCTTC.